This T cell receptor beta chain was documented in a study of sequential checkpoint blockade in melanoma. Looking at the study overall: Maintenance nivolumab came after either treatment sequence.

Repertoires were generated with immunoSEQ multiplex PCR, while TCRdb's copy carries only in-frame clones and drops some. Among fewer than 45,000 clones listed, 80% to 90% were seen once. Treatment described: randomized to nivolumab then ipilimumab (arm A) or the reverse (arm B). From thawed PBMCs, live CD3+CD8+ cells negative for CD19 and CD56 were sorted. The CDR3 totals 13 residues. Germline lookup yields CDR1 LNHNV and CDR2 YYDKDF (reference sequence). Trimming left V 11 bases short and J 5 bases short, with 16 bases between. This specimen consisted of CD8+ T cells sorted from blood (inferred from file names), obtained from a patient given nivolumab and ipilimumab in sequence. This TCR came from a human donor with melanoma. The V gene is TRBV15, the J gene TRBJ2-1, with D possibly TRBD2 on 6 matching bases. CDR3 protein: CALGAGTHNEQFF. In DNA form, the CDR3 reads TGTGCCCTAGGGGCGGGAACCCACAATGAGCAGTTCTTC.